This entry is about one T cell receptor (beta chain). Its antigen is currently unknown. This sample stems from a study of human T cells and chemical hapten exposure. Germline values: CDR1 SGHTA, CDR2 FQGNSA. The V gene lost 5 bases and the J gene lost 0 bases, with 13 bases spanning the gap. The CDR3 loop spans 15 amino acids. Overall study findings and caveats: Donor immune responses may differ from healthy people's, since all donors had alopecia.

Time point of the sample: patch test 1, 2 weeks after DPC sensitization. Treatment given: therapeutic diphenylcyclopropenone sensitization with weekly scalp DPC. Attachment of unique molecular identifiers to individual cDNA molecules was performed in the library. MiXCR was run by TCRdb on the RACE reads, yielding one entry per CDR3 protein. Of about 120,000 distinct CDR3 sequences listed, roughly an eighth were seen once; the top ten hold about 0.9%. This TCR derives from a young man with alopecia areata. Some clones in this sample may be carry-over from other donors' samples. This chain links TRBV7-2 with TRBJ1-2; D possibly corresponds to TRBD1 (5 bases). The material was whole blood, obtained in connection with sensitization to the hapten diphenylcyclopropenone (DPC). This CDR3 is CASSTGAVANYGYTF. The DNA for the CDR3 is TGTGCCAGCAGCACAGGCGCGGTCGCTAACTATGGCTACACCTTC.